This TCR beta chain derives from a study of cytomegalovirus exposure and HLA in healthy donors. Study results and caveats: The TCR clusters that emerged in the first cohort tended, a later analysis found, to co-occur in the 110 or so validation repertoires. Most TCR sequences were seen very rarely across donors, but some public TCRs occurred in many. Altogether, 160 or so TCR beta chains were recorded as cytomegalovirus-associated.

A word on this clone: Its antigen is as yet unknown.

The table came from immunoSEQ multiplex PCR; TCRdb's copy has only in-frame clones and leaves some out. Among 57,000 or so clones, 90% to 97% were seen once, and the ten largest hold about 0.96%. Trimming removed 1 base from V and 15 bases from J, with 13 bases in between. This CDR3 spans 12 amino acids. CDR1 is MDHEN and CDR2 is SYDVKM in the germline V gene. Material for sequencing was PBMCs. The receptor was derived from a man aged 18 to 35 in good health and CMV-seronegative. This chain links TRBV28 with TRBJ2-1, with a weak D call TRBD2 (5 bases). CDR3 sequence: CASSLSGPAGFF. The CDR3, as DNA: TGTGCCAGCAGTTTATCGGGCCCTGCGGGGTTCTTC.